This entry concerns a single T cell receptor (beta chain). Antigen unknown. These data originate in a study of human T cells and chemical hapten exposure. The wider study: Patch tests containing 0.01% DPC, applied to the upper back, were read at 6 days. Study-wide points: Patch test score showed a positive correlation with PT1 expanded TCR counts.

Time point denoted: pre-sensitization, week 0. This sample's treatment: therapeutic diphenylcyclopropenone sensitization with weekly scalp DPC. The study enrolled 18 to 70-year-old alopecia patients suitable for DPC. TCRdb independently ran MiXCR on the RACE reads; one entry per CDR3 protein. This sample has more than 300,000 distinct CDR3 sequences, with approximately 5.1% found just once. Trimming left V 2 bases short and J 8 bases short, with 13 bases between. The germline gives CDR1 KGHDR, CDR2 SFDVKD. The CDR3 totals 14 residues. The source is a woman between 50 and 59 years old with alopecia areata. Some clones in this sample may be carry-over from other donors' samples. The specimen was whole blood, collected in connection with sensitization to the hapten diphenylcyclopropenone (DPC). The J gene is TRBJ2-3, the V gene TRBV24-1, with D possibly matching TRBD2 (5 bases). CDR3 DNA sequence: TGTGCCACCAGTGATTCTAAAGAGGCGGGTACGCAGTATTTT. It specifies CATSDSKEAGTQYF.